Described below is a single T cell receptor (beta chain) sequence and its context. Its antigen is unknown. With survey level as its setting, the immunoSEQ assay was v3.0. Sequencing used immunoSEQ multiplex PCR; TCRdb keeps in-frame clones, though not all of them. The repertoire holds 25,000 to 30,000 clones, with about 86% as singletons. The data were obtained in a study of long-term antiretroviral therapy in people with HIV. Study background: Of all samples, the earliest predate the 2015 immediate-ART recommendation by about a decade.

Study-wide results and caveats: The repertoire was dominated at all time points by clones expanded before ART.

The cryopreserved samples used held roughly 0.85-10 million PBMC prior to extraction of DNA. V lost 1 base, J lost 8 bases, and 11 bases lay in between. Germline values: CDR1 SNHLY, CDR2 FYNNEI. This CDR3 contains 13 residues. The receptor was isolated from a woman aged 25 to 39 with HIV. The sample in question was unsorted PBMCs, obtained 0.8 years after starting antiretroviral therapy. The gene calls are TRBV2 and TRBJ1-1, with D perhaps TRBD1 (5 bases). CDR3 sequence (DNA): TGTGCCAGCAGTGAAGAACTCAGGGTGGAAGCTTTCTTT. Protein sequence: CASSEELRVEAFF.